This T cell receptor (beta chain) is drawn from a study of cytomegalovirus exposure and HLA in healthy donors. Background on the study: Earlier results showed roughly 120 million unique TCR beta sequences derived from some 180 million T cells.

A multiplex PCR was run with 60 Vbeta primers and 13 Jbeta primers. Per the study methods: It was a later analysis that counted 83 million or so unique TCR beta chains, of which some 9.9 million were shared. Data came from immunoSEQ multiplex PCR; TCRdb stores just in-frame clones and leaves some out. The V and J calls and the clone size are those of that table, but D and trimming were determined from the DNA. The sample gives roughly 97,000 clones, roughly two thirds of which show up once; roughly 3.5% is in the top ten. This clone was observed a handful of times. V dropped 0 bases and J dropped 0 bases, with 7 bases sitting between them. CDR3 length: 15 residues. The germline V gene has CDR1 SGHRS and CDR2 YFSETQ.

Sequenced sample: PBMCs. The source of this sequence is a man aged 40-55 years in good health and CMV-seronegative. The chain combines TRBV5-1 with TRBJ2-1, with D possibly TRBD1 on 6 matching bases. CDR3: CASSLGDNSYNEQFF. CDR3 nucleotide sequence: TGCGCCAGCAGCTTGGGGGACAACTCCTACAATGAGCAGTTCTTC.